This passage covers 26 T cell receptor beta chains from one sample sequenced in a study of lymphopenia after photon versus proton radiotherapy. The table came from immunoSEQ multiplex PCR; TCRdb's copy has only in-frame clones and leaves some out. The profile shows approximately 160,000 clones, roughly nine tenths of them singletons. The material sequenced was peripheral blood, taken from a patient treated with photon-based radiotherapy. The receptor set was obtained from a middle-aged man with gastric cancer.

This chain joins TRBV7-9 and TRBJ2-7; D uncertain. Per the germline V gene, CDR1 is SEHNR and CDR2 is FQNEAQ (reference sequence). The length of the CDR3 is 11 residues. Trimming took 1 base from V and 6 from J, leaving 4 bases between them. The CDR3 DNA is TGTGCCAGCAGCTTAGGAGCCGAGCAGTACTTC. Its protein product is CASSLGAEQYF.

The rearrangement joins TRBV18 to TRBJ1-2, with D hard to call. This CDR3 contains 13 residues. The germline V and J ends were trimmed by 5 bases and 3 bases, with 10 bases remaining between them. Germline CDR1 and CDR2: KGHSH and LQKENI. The CDR3 bases are TGTGCCAGCTCAGAACAGAGGCACTATGGCTACACCTTC. It is translated as CASSEQRHYGYTF.

The chain has TRBV30 and TRBJ2-7; perhaps D is TRBD1 or TRBD2 (5 bases each). CDR1 and CDR2 (germline): GTSNPN, SVGIG (reference sequence). The ends were cut back, 2 bases at V and 3 bases at J, with 11 bases in the middle. The CDR3 length is 13 residues. CDR3 amino acids: CAWSRGRGYEQYF. Here the CDR3 DNA reads TGTGCCTGGAGTCGGGGAAGGGGCTACGAGCAGTACTTC.

The chain is built from TRBV7-9 and TRBJ2-3; 13 nucleotides match TRBD2. Germline V gene lookup returns CDR1 SEHNR and CDR2 FQNEAQ (reference sequence). With 0 bases clipped from V and 1 base from J, the junction kept 4 bases outside the gene matches. This CDR3 is 18 amino acids long. The CDR3 region has the DNA TGTGCCAGCAGCTTAGCTACTAGCGGGAGGGATGGCACAGATACGCAGTATTTT. Translated: CASSLATSGRDGTDTQYF.

V usage is TRBV30 and J usage is TRBJ1-6; 7 bases line up with TRBD1. Per germline, CDR1 GTSNPN and CDR2 SVGIG (reference sequence). The CDR3 covers 15 residues. V lost 0 bases, J lost 6 bases, and 5 bases stayed unmatched. CDR3 bases: TGTGCCTGGAGTGTTTCGCAGGGGGTTAATTCACCCCTCCACTTT. Its translation is CAWSVSQGVNSPLHF.

The rearrangement links TRBV6-4 to TRBJ2-7; D is tentatively TRBD1 or TRBD2 (5 bases each). Germline V gives CDR1 MRHNA, CDR2 SNTAGT. The CDR3 totals 16 residues. V lost 2 bases and J 4 bases, leaving 18 bases between the germline ends. The CDR3 region is CASSDRDGWWAYEQYF. The DNA for the CDR3 is TGTGCCAGCAGTGACCGGGACGGTTGGTGGGCGTACGAGCAGTACTTC.

The chain joins TRBV7-8 to TRBJ2-5, with no clear D. In germline, CDR1 is SGHVS, CDR2 FQNEAQ. The germline V and J ends were trimmed by 5 bases and 5 bases, with 15 bases remaining between them. The CDR3 length is 14 residues. CDR3 sequence: CASSPLDGRETQYF. CDR3 nucleotide sequence: TGTGCCAGCAGCCCCCTGGACGGCCGGGAGACCCAGTACTTC.

The chain links TRBV7-9 to TRBJ1-3; D not resolved. Germline-derived CDR1 and CDR2 are SEHNR and FQNEAQ (reference sequence). The CDR3 length is 15 residues. Trimming cost V 4 bases and J 0 bases, with 10 bases left between them. The CDR3 sequence: CASSSDGSSGNTIYF. For the CDR3, the DNA is TGTGCCAGCAGCTCGGACGGAAGCTCTGGAAACACCATATATTTT. Combining the CDR3 with reference TRBV7-9 and TRBJ1-3 gives the whole variable domain DTGVSQNPRHKITKRGQNVTFRCDPISEHNRLYWYRQTLGQGPEFLTYFQNEAQLEKSRLLSDRFSAERPKGSFSTLEIQRTEQGDSAMYLCASSSDGSSGNTIYFGEGSWLTVV.

V and J are TRBV15 and TRBJ1-4; TRBD1 matches at 9 bases. The V segment lost 9 bases and the J segment 8 bases; nucleotides outside the gene matches: 7. The germline CDR1 and CDR2 sequences are LNHNV and YYDKDF (reference sequence). This CDR3 has 13 amino acids. The CDR3 nucleotides read TGTGCCACTAGCCGACAGGGGGACGAAAAACTGTTTTTT. It encodes CATSRQGDEKLFF.

V gene TRBV19 combines with J gene TRBJ2-5, with D possibly TRBD1 on 5 matching bases. V was pared by 6 bases and J by 3 bases, with 11 bases between. The CDR3 is 13 amino acids. Germline V CDR1 and CDR2: LNHDA, SQIVND (reference sequence). CDR3 coding DNA: TGTGCCAGTAGCTTGGGCAGGGAAGAGACCCAGTACTTC. Translation gives CASSLGREETQYF.

The V gene is TRBV7-2, the J gene TRBJ2-1, with 8 bases aligning to TRBD2. The germline V gene encodes CDR1 SGHTA and CDR2 FQGNSA. There are 15 residues in the CDR3. Trimming took 2 bases from V and 5 from J; bases not matched to a gene: 5. CDR3 coding DNA: TGTGCCAGCAGCTTAAGATACGGGAGGGACAATGAGCAGTTCTTC. This codes for CASSLRYGRDNEQFF. The full variable domain, its missing parts supplied by reference TRBV7-2 and TRBJ2-1, is GAGVSQSPSNKVTEKGKDVELRCDPISGHTALYWYRQSLGQGLEFLIYFQGNSAPDKSGLPSDRFSAERTGGSVSTLTIQRTQQEDSAVYLCASSLRYGRDNEQFFGPGTRLTVL.

The V call is TRBV15, the J call TRBJ1-5; no firm D call. V lost 2 bases and J lost 0, with 11 bases in between. CDR1 and CDR2 from the germline V gene are LNHNV and YYDKDF (reference sequence). The CDR3 extends over 16 amino acids. CDR3: CATSRTGRNSNQPQHF. The CDR3 DNA is TGTGCCACCAGCAGAACGGGCAGGAATAGCAATCAGCCCCAGCATTTT.

The chain links TRBV6-5 to TRBJ2-3, with D maybe TRBD2 (6 bases). V was trimmed by 4 bases and J by 1 base, leaving 12 bases between them. The CDR3 length is 15 residues. CDR1 is MNHEY and CDR2 is SVGAGI in the germline V gene. Written as DNA, the CDR3 is TGTGCCAGCAGTTCGGCGGGCGGGGGCACAGATACGCAGTATTTT. Translation: CASSSAGGGTDTQYF.

The chain is built from TRBV7-9 and TRBJ1-3; TRBD1 might be the D (6 bases). The CDR3 length is 16 residues. Trimming pared 8 bases from V and 2 bases from J, leaving 19 bases between. The germline V gene has CDR1 SEHNR and CDR2 FQNEAQ (reference sequence). The CDR3 DNA is TGTGCCAGCGGTCCGATCGTGGGGGGCGCTGGAAACACCATATATTTT. Translation: CASGPIVGGAGNTIYF.

This CDR3 reads CASSSSGGGTEAFF. DNA of the CDR3: TGTGCCAGCAGTTCATCCGGGGGCGGAACTGAAGCTTTCTTT. This sequence joins TRBV28 and TRBJ1-1; a weak D match, TRBD1 (6 bases). CDR3 length: 14 residues. V was shortened by 4 bases and J by 5 bases, with 14 bases between the two germline ends. Germline CDR1 and CDR2: MDHEN and SYDVKM.

This clone has just a few counts. The chain links TRBV27 to TRBJ2-1; TRBD2 agrees at 14 bases. CDR1 and CDR2 (germline): MNHEY, SMNVEV (reference sequence). V shed 3 bases and J 3 bases; nucleotides not matched to a gene: 7. This CDR3 has 18 amino acids. This CDR3 is CASSFGTSGRQSYNEQFF. The DNA of the CDR3 is TGTGCCAGCAGTTTTGGGACTAGCGGGAGACAGAGCTACAATGAGCAGTTCTTC.

The rearrangement uses TRBV7-2 and TRBJ2-2; 9 bases are a match to TRBD2. The germline CDR1 and CDR2 sequences are SGHTA and FQGNSA. CDR3 size: 14 residues. V lost 3 bases to trimming and J lost 6 bases; unmatched junction nucleotides: 2. CDR3 region: CASSLGLASGELFF. DNA for the CDR3: TGTGCCAGCAGCTTGGGACTAGCCTCCGGGGAGCTGTTTTTT.

The genes are TRBV6-5 and TRBJ2-5, with a tentative D call TRBD2 (5 bases). Trimming pared 6 bases from V and 5 bases from J, leaving 19 bases between. This CDR3 spans 15 amino acids. Germline values: CDR1 MNHEY, CDR2 SVGAGI. CDR3 in DNA: TGTGCCAGCAGAAGGGAGTCCCGACGGGTGGAGACCCAGTACTTC. The encoded protein is CASRRESRRVETQYF.

This sequence joins TRBV23-1 and TRBJ2-7; a possible D gene is TRBD1 (6 bases). TRBV23-1 is an open reading frame whose function is uncertain. The CDR3 is 16 residues long. Trimming pared 3 bases from V and 4 bases from J, leaving 19 bases between. The CDR3 DNA is TGCGCCAGCAGTCACCCTACTTTGACAGGTTCTTACGAGCAGTACTTC. It is translated as CASSHPTLTGSYEQYF.

The chain combines TRBV30 with TRBJ2-1; the match to TRBD2 covers 10 bases. This CDR3 contains 15 residues. Trimming took 1 base from V and 6 from J; bases not matched to a gene: 6. Per germline, CDR1 GTSNPN and CDR2 SVGIG (reference sequence). This CDR3 is CAWSGASGRGNEQFF. CDR3 coding DNA: TGTGCCTGGAGTGGGGCCAGCGGGAGGGGCAATGAGCAGTTCTTC. The variable domain in full, with the rest retrieved from reference TRBV30 and TRBJ2-1, is SQTIHQWPATLVQPVGSPLSLECTVEGTSNPNLYWYRQAAGRGLQLLFYSVGIGQISSEVPQNLSASRPQDRQFILSSKKLLLSDSGFYLCAWSGASGRGNEQFFGPGTRLTVL.

The chain employs TRBV5-1 and TRBJ2-1; D is ambiguous. The CDR3 loop spans 13 amino acids. Trimming shortened V by 2 bases and J by 3 bases, and 6 bases separated the two germline ends. Germline V gene lookup returns CDR1 SGHRS and CDR2 YFSETQ. CDR3 amino acids: CASSLSNYNEQFF. The CDR3 nucleotides are TGCGCCAGCAGCTTAAGTAACTACAATGAGCAGTTCTTC.

This clone occurred once. This chain connects TRBV2 to TRBJ2-1; 10 bases map to TRBD2. Germline V gene sequence: CDR1 SNHLY, CDR2 FYNNEI. The CDR3 extends over 15 amino acids. V shed 4 bases, J shed 8 bases, and the junction held 8 bases outside the gene matches. CDR3 bases: TGTGCCAGCAGTGTTTGGGCTAGCGGGAGAGATGAGCAGTTCTTC. It yields the protein CASSVWASGRDEQFF.

The J gene is TRBJ1-1, the V gene TRBV7-8; D might be TRBD1 (5 bases). V gave up 3 bases and J gave up 3 bases, with 17 bases separating them. Germline assignment: CDR1 SGHVS and CDR2 FQNEAQ. The length of the CDR3 is 16 residues. DNA for the CDR3: TGTGCCAGCAGCTTCGGGGGAGTGTCCCAGGACACTGAAGCTTTCTTT. Its protein product is CASSFGGVSQDTEAFF.

The gene calls are TRBV28 and TRBJ2-2, with D maybe TRBD1 (5 bases). In germline, CDR1 is MDHEN, CDR2 SYDVKM. The CDR3 totals 13 residues. V was pared by 11 bases and J by 1 base, with 11 bases between. The CDR3, as DNA: TGTGCCGGAAAAACAGGGAACACCGGGGAGCTGTTTTTT. Encoded protein: CAGKTGNTGELFF.

The rearrangement joins TRBV7-6 to TRBJ1-4, with 8 bases that match TRBD1. Germline lookup yields CDR1 SGHVS and CDR2 FNYEAQ. This CDR3 has 15 amino acids. V was clipped by 3 bases and J by 8 bases; unmatched bases: 8. The CDR3 region is CASSFQGQGYEKLFF. The CDR3 DNA sequence: TGTGCCAGCAGCTTTCAAGGACAGGGATACGAAAAACTGTTTTTT.

The chain links TRBV7-2 to TRBJ2-7, with 13 bases that match TRBD2. The ends lost 6 bases at V and 2 bases at J; junction bases unmatched: 4. The CDR3 contains 15 residues. Germline V gene sequence: CDR1 SGHTA, CDR2 FQGNSA. CDR3 sequence reads: CASSPGTSGAYEQYF. In DNA, the CDR3 is TGTGCCAGCAGTCCCGGGACTAGCGGGGCCTACGAGCAGTACTTC.